The 29 T cell receptor beta chains given below trace back to one sample, sequenced in a study of metastatic and nonmetastatic thyroid tumors. Among the patients, none had received any treatment before thyroid surgery. Through MiXCR, TCRdb re-clonotyped the PCR reads. The top ten hold about 9% of the sample, which has about 39,000 clones, 9.5% to 13% seen once. Sequences were obtained from blood. These receptors came from a male donor with papillary thyroid cancer or a benign thyroid nodule (not recorded which). Some clones in this sample may be carry-over from other donors' samples.

The rearrangement links TRBV6-2 or TRBV6-3 to TRBJ1-2; no firm D call. Germline lookup yields CDR1 MNHEY and CDR2 SVGEGT. This CDR3 has 17 amino acids. V was pared by 0 bases and J by 4 bases, with 18 bases between. CDR3 sequence reads: CASSYSSVGATRYGYTF. For the CDR3, the DNA is TGTGCCAGCAGTTACTCGAGCGTTGGCGCCACACGCTATGGCTACACCTTC.

This clone was counted at least ten times. The chain has TRBV6-1 and TRBJ1-1, with 8 bases matching TRBD1. V lost 6 bases to trimming and J lost 3 bases; unmatched junction nucleotides: 12. This CDR3 contains 16 residues. Germline V lookup: CDR1 MNHNS, CDR2 SASEGT. The CDR3 reads CASSPGQGRGYTEAFF. CDR3 DNA sequence: TGTGCCAGCAGCCCCGGACAGGGCCGGGGGTACACTGAAGCTTTCTTT.

This clone has at least ten counts. The rearrangement links TRBV25-1 to TRBJ2-2; D not certain. CDR1 and CDR2 (germline): MGHDK, SYGVNS. V was trimmed by 6 bases and J by 6 bases, leaving 14 bases between them. CDR3 length: 14 amino acids. CDR3 sequence (DNA): TGTGCCAGCAGGAACCTCGGGTCCTCCGGGGAGCTGTTTTTT. As protein: CASRNLGSSGELFF.

This clone was seen repeatedly, ten times or more. Germline is not matched at one junction end, which may reflect a read error. The V gene is TRBV6-2 or TRBV6-3, the J gene TRBJ2-2, with D perhaps TRBD2 (7 bases). The CDR3 has 20 amino acids. Germline V gene sequence: CDR1 MNHEY, CDR2 SVGEGT. CDR3 residues: CASRYSRPRGLGGASGELFF. In nucleotides, the CDR3 is TGTGCCAGCAGATACTCGAGACCGCGGGGGTTAGGGGGGGCGTCCGGGGAGCTGTTTTTT.

V and J are TRBV7-8 and TRBJ2-1, with TRBD2 as a possible D gene (5 bases). V was pared by 0 bases and J by 5 bases, with 11 bases between. Germline CDR1 SGHVS, CDR2 FQNEAQ. The length of the CDR3 is 15 residues. In nucleotides, the CDR3 is TGTGCCAGCAGCTTAGCGGGAGTCGGGGACAATGAGCAGTTCTTC. This gives the protein CASSLAGVGDNEQFF. The full variable domain, its missing parts supplied by reference TRBV7-8 and TRBJ2-1, is GAGVSQSPRYKVAKRGQDVALRCDPISGHVSLFWYQQALGQGPEFLTYFQNEAQLDKSGLPSDRFFAERPEGSVSTLKIQRTQQEDSAVYLCASSLAGVGDNEQFFGPGTRLTVL.

This clone was seen at least ten times. The chain links TRBV29-1 to TRBJ2-3; 8 bases agree with TRBD2. Per the germline V gene, CDR1 is SQVTM and CDR2 is ANQGSEA. The ends lost 5 bases at V and 1 base at J; junction bases unmatched: 5. This CDR3 has 14 residues. CDR3 nucleotide sequence: TGCAGCGTTCCTGCGGGAGGAGGCACAGATACGCAGTATTTT. It yields the protein CSVPAGGGTDTQYF.

This clone was counted between two and nine times. The rearrangement joins TRBV6-1 to TRBJ2-2; 8 bases fit TRBD1. Germline lookup yields CDR1 MNHNS and CDR2 SASEGT. The CDR3 sequence is 16 residues long. V lost 7 bases to trimming and J lost 2 bases; unmatched junction nucleotides: 9. The CDR3 is CASKPDRAVNTGELFF. The CDR3 DNA reads TGTGCCAGCAAACCGGACAGGGCCGTCAACACCGGGGAGCTGTTTTTT.

As for this clone: Distinct nucleotide sequences in the sample also encode this CDR3. J is TRBJ2-1 and V is TRBV30; no firm D call. Germline loops: CDR1 GTSNPN, CDR2 SVGIG (reference sequence). This CDR3 region has 12 residues. The V end lost 1 base, the J end lost 7 bases, and 8 bases lay between the germline ends. The CDR3 DNA reads as TGTGCCTGGAGTGGCATAGGTAATGAGCAGTTCTTC. Translation gives CAWSGIGNEQFF.

There are many counts of this clone. The V and J genes are TRBV11-2 and TRBJ2-7; 9 nucleotides line up with TRBD1. Germline CDR1 is SGHAT and CDR2 is FQNNGV. The CDR3 loop spans 16 amino acids. V was clipped by 1 base and J by 2 bases; unmatched bases: 6. The DNA of the CDR3 is TGTGCCAGCAGCTTAGTATCGGGACAGGGAGCCTACGAGCAGTACTTC. Protein: CASSLVSGQGAYEQYF.

This clone was counted ten times or more. The J gene is TRBJ2-3, the V gene TRBV2; D is uncertain. Germline V lookup: CDR1 SNHLY, CDR2 FYNNEI. The CDR3 contains 14 residues. V gave up 11 bases and J gave up 3 bases, with 18 bases separating them. The CDR3 protein is CASQTLGMTDTQYF. CDR3 sequence (DNA): TGTGCCTCCCAAACGCTAGGGATGACAGATACGCAGTATTTT.

In this sample, this clone turned up many times. The V and J genes are TRBV29-1 and TRBJ2-1, with D hard to call. Trimming pared 1 base from V and 5 bases from J, leaving 3 bases between. CDR3 length equals 11 residues. Germline CDR1 is SQVTM and CDR2 is ANQGSEA. The CDR3 loop is CSVEVHNEQFF. The CDR3 DNA follows: TGCAGCGTTGAAGTCCACAATGAGCAGTTCTTC.

This clone was observed at least ten times. V and J are TRBV2 and TRBJ2-1; D unresolved. The CDR3 covers 14 residues. Germline V lookup: CDR1 SNHLY, CDR2 FYNNEI. Trimming took off 6 bases at V and 2 bases at J, with 11 bases between the two ends. The CDR3 reads CASRRQTAYNEQFF. The CDR3 DNA reads as TGTGCCAGCAGAAGGCAGACGGCCTACAATGAGCAGTTCTTC.

About this clone: A much larger clonotype is one base distant, so this may be a read error. The chain combines TRBV4-2 with TRBJ2-3; a weak D match, TRBD2 (5 bases). CDR1 and CDR2 (germline): LGHNA, YNFKEQ. This CDR3 contains 14 residues. The CDR3 coding sequence is TGTGCCATCAGCCAAGATTCGAGCGGAGATACGCAGTATTTT. Translated, it gives CAISQDSSGDTQYF.

This clone showed up many times. The rearrangement joins TRBV28 to TRBJ2-3, with unresolved D. The CDR3 contains 12 residues. In germline, CDR1 is MDHEN, CDR2 SYDVKM. Trimming took 2 bases from V and 3 from J, leaving 3 bases between them. The DNA for the CDR3 is TGTGCCAGCAGTTTAGGAACAGATACGCAGTATTTT. Residues: CASSLGTDTQYF.

This clone was recorded many times. CDR3 bases: TGCAGCGTTGAGACTGCGGGTAGCTCCTACAATGAGCAGTTCTTC. This translates into CSVETAGSSYNEQFF. J is TRBJ2-1 and V is TRBV29-1; perhaps TRBD2 as D (5 bases). V shed 3 bases and J shed 0 bases, with 12 bases lying between them. Germline CDR1 and CDR2: SQVTM and ANQGSEA. CDR3 size: 15 residues.

This clone was observed many times. The rearrangement uses TRBV30 and TRBJ1-5; D gene ambiguous. Trimming removed 0 bases from V and 0 bases from J, with 9 bases in between. The CDR3 runs 15 residues. The germline V gene encodes CDR1 GTSNPN and CDR2 SVGIG (reference sequence). CDR3 residues: CAWSVGPHSNQPQHF. Here the CDR3 DNA reads TGTGCCTGGAGTGTTGGGCCCCATAGCAATCAGCCCCAGCATTTT.

This clone was detected ten times or more. This chain connects TRBV3-1 to TRBJ2-5; TRBD2 aligns across 11 bases. This CDR3 comprises 16 residues. J was trimmed by 6 bases and V by 1 base; bases with no gene match: 7. The germline V gene encodes CDR1 LGHDT and CDR2 YNNKEL (reference sequence). The CDR3 nucleotides are TGTGCCAGCAGCCAAGGGGATAGCGGGAGGGCGAAGACCCAGTACTTC. This gives the protein CASSQGDSGRAKTQYF.

This clone was seen ten or more times. The CDR3 spells CASSAAGPLGGELFF. CDR3 bases: TGTGCCAGCAGCGCGGCGGGACCCCTCGGGGGGGAGCTGTTTTTT. This sequence joins TRBV9 and TRBJ2-2; possible D gene TRBD2, 6 bases. The CDR3 sequence is 15 residues long. CDR1 is SGDLS, CDR2 YYNGEE, per germline. V lost 3 bases to trimming and J lost 8 bases, with 17 bases between them.

The sample holds a few counts of this clone. The J gene is TRBJ2-3, the V gene TRBV28, with 9 bases fitting TRBD2. The CDR3 is made up of 16 amino acids. V shed 3 bases and J 1 base; nucleotides not matched to a gene: 5. Germline CDR1 is MDHEN and CDR2 is SYDVKM. In DNA form, the CDR3 reads TGTGCCAGCAGTTTGACACTAGCGGGCCGCACAGATACGCAGTATTTT. It is translated as CASSLTLAGRTDTQYF.

This clone was detected ten times or more. The DNA of the CDR3 is TGTGCCAGCAGCCTCAGGGGGGGCACAGATACGCAGTATTTT. Protein sequence: CASSLRGGTDTQYF. The rearrangement joins TRBV7-6 to TRBJ2-3, with a weak D call TRBD1 (7 bases). The germline V and J ends were trimmed by 5 bases and 1 base, with 10 bases remaining between them. The CDR3 runs 14 residues. The V gene's germline CDR1 is SGHVS and CDR2 FNYEAQ.

This clone was seen many times. The rearrangement joins TRBV4-3 to TRBJ1-1, with D tentatively TRBD1 (5 bases). Between the trimmed V and J ends, which lost 0 bases and 1 base, there was a span of 12 bases. CDR1 and CDR2 (germline): LGHNA, YSLEER. The CDR3 loop spans 16 amino acids. The CDR3 coding sequence is TGCGCCAGCAGCCAAGAGATTGGGGCCAGGAACACTGAAGCTTTCTTT. Translating gives CASSQEIGARNTEAFF.

This clone was recorded at least ten times. The chain is built from TRBV13 and TRBJ2-3; D is unresolved. Germline V lookup: CDR1 PRHDT, CDR2 FYEKMQ (reference sequence). V was cut by 5 bases and J by 4 bases, with 19 bases left in between. This CDR3 has 16 residues. The CDR3 reads CASSPSVFSVADTQYF. DNA of the CDR3: TGTGCCAGCAGCCCTTCGGTCTTCTCAGTCGCAGATACGCAGTATTTT.

This clone has ten or more counts. V gene TRBV2 combines with J gene TRBJ2-6; D is undetermined. Per the germline V gene, CDR1 is SNHLY and CDR2 is FYNNEI. This CDR3 has 12 residues. Trimming took 7 bases from V and 2 from J, leaving 3 bases between them. This CDR3 reads CASTTGANVLTF. CDR3 in DNA: TGTGCCAGCACAACTGGGGCCAACGTCCTGACTTTC. The full variable domain, completed using reference TRBV2 and TRBJ2-6, is EPEVTQTPSHQVTQMGQEVILRCVPISNHLYFYWYRQILGQKVEFLVSFYNNEISEKSEIFDDQFSVERPDGSNFTLKIRSTKLEDSAMYFCASTTGANVLTFGAGSRLTVL.

This clone was seen ten or more times. This sequence joins TRBV9 and TRBJ2-3; TRBD2 matches 11 bases. V lost 3 bases and J lost 2; bases outside the gene matches: 14. CDR1 and CDR2 from the germline V gene are SGDLS and YYNGEE. CDR3 length: 19 amino acids. CDR3 DNA: TGTGCCAGCAGCGATAGAAGGGGGAAGGGACTAGCGGTCACAGATACGCAGTATTTT. Amino acid sequence: CASSDRRGKGLAVTDTQYF.

There are many counts of this clone. The V gene is TRBV27, the J gene TRBJ2-5, with 10 bases lining up with TRBD2. V lost 8 bases, J lost 7 bases, and 7 bases stayed unmatched. The CDR3 extends over 13 amino acids. Germline V CDR1 and CDR2: MNHEY, SMNVEV (reference sequence). CDR3 DNA: TGTGCCAGCTCCCGGACTAGCGGCTTGACCCAGTACTTC. Translated, it gives CASSRTSGLTQYF.

This clone was detected only a few times. The rearrangement joins TRBV10-2 to TRBJ2-1, with 10 bases matching TRBD2. This CDR3 is built from 14 residues. The germline CDR1 and CDR2 sequences are WSHSY and SAAADI. V gave up 4 bases and J gave up 6 bases; unmatched junction bases: 3. This CDR3 reads CASSASGRGNEQFF. CDR3 coding DNA: TGCGCCAGCAGTGCTAGCGGGAGAGGCAATGAGCAGTTCTTC.

This clone was detected many times. The CDR3 sequence is CASSQAGGGPGANVLTF. In DNA, the CDR3 is TGCGCCAGCAGCCAAGCGGGAGGGGGGCCCGGGGCCAACGTCCTGACTTTC. This chain joins TRBV4-1 and TRBJ2-6; 8 bases align to TRBD2. This CDR3 is 17 amino acids long. V was pared by 1 base and J by 4 bases, with 6 bases of the junction left unmatched. Germline CDR1 is MGHRA and CDR2 is YSYEKL.

In regard to this clone: Other DNA variants within this sample encode the same CDR3. The J gene is TRBJ2-5, the V gene TRBV6-2 or TRBV6-3; possibly TRBD1 for D (6 bases). The V and J ends lost 5 bases and 5 bases respectively, with 21 bases between them. This CDR3 comprises 16 residues. Germline CDR1 is MNHEY and CDR2 is SVGEGT. The CDR3 DNA reads as TGTGCCAGCAGTGCTCGGACTGGGGGCCGACAGGAGACCCAGTACTTC. Translation: CASSARTGGRQETQYF.

Many counts were recorded for this clone. The chain joins TRBV12-3 or TRBV12-4 to TRBJ2-1; 13 bases align to TRBD2. The V and J ends lost 7 bases and 8 bases, in that order; junction bases with no gene match: 11. The CDR3 covers 16 residues. The CDR3 region has the DNA TGTGCCAGCACCGACCCCGTACTAGCGGGAGGGGATGAGCAGTTCTTC. The encoded protein is CASTDPVLAGGDEQFF.